This passage covers 21 T cell receptor beta chains from one sample sequenced in a study of blood T cell repertoires in COVID-19 (dated by TCRdb to about 2020). Preparation of the library involved the immunoSEQ multiplex PCR assay. TCRdb carries this immuneACCESS record with in-frame sequences only. Its versions omit some clonotypes, under half of them owing to an unresolved V gene in the studies checked, with the rest unexplained. Within this sample are over 85,000 clones, with almost 80% of them counted one time only. 7.5% to 10% of the sample goes to the ten largest clones. Material: peripheral blood. These receptors were taken from a man in his fifties or sixties with active or convalescent COVID-19.

Only a few counts were recorded for this clone. The V and J genes are TRBV5-8 and TRBJ2-5, with D hard to call. The CDR3 has 11 residues. Germline CDR1 reads SGHTS; CDR2 reads YDEGEE. Deletions cut 4 bases from V and 2 bases from J, with 3 bases between. This CDR3 reads CASSLQETQYF. CDR3 DNA sequence: TGTGCCAGCAGCCTGCAAGAGACCCAGTACTTC.

The genes are TRBV14 and TRBJ2-1, with TRBD2 matching over 9 bases. The CDR3 is made up of 16 amino acids. The J segment lost 12 bases and the V segment lost 1 base, leaving 13 bases of the junction unmatched. Germline CDR1 SGHDN, CDR2 FVKESK. As DNA, the CDR3 is TGTGCCAGCAGCCAAGGCGGCGCGGGAGGGCCCGCGTCGCAGTTCTTC. Amino acids: CASSQGGAGGPASQFF.

This CDR3 reads CSVEGSSGSYEQYF. In DNA form, the CDR3 reads TGCAGCGTTGAGGGTTCTAGCGGGAGCTACGAGCAGTACTTC. The rearrangement links TRBV29-1 to TRBJ2-7; 10 bases fit TRBD2. CDR3 size: 14 residues. Germline trimming cut 3 bases from V and 3 bases from J; bases unmatched to any gene: 5. The germline V gene encodes CDR1 SQVTM and CDR2 ANQGSEA.

The V and J genes are TRBV7-3 and TRBJ2-2, with D uncertain. The CDR3 extends over 13 amino acids. Trimming removed 6 bases at V and 7 bases at J, with 12 bases between. The germline V gene has CDR1 SGHTA and CDR2 FQGTGA. CDR3 loop: CASSTYAGGELFF. As DNA, the CDR3 is TGTGCCAGCAGTACCTACGCCGGCGGGGAGCTGTTTTTT.

This clone was seen a handful of times. The J gene is TRBJ1-4, the V gene TRBV6-5; 10 nucleotides match TRBD1. Germline CDR1 and CDR2: MNHEY and SVGAGI. V lost 2 bases, J lost 8 bases, and 2 bases stayed unmatched. The CDR3 is 14 residues long. CDR3 amino acids: CASSYGTGDEKLFF. The CDR3 region has the DNA TGTGCCAGCAGTTACGGGACAGGGGACGAAAAACTGTTTTTT.

CDR3 region: CASSWRPKLLVVTEAFF. The CDR3 DNA reads TGCGCCAGCAGTTGGAGACCCAAACTGTTGGTCGTCACTGAAGCTTTCTTT. The chain employs TRBV10-1 and TRBJ1-1; D is unresolved. Trimming stripped 5 bases from V and 4 bases from J, with 23 bases between. The germline CDR1 and CDR2 sequences are WNHNN and SYGVQD (reference sequence). The CDR3 length is 17 residues.

The genes are TRBV6-5 and TRBJ1-1; D perhaps matches TRBD1 (6 bases). The germline V gene encodes CDR1 MNHEY and CDR2 SVGAGI. The CDR3 runs 14 residues. V lost 5 bases and J 7 bases, leaving 17 bases between the germline ends. CDR3 in amino acids: CASSTQLQGFEAFF. The CDR3 DNA follows: TGTGCCAGCAGTACGCAACTACAGGGTTTTGAAGCTTTCTTT.

DNA for the CDR3: TGTGCCAGCAGCTCCACAGGGGATCAGCCCCAGCATTTT. Its protein product is CASSSTGDQPQHF. The gene calls are TRBV5-6 and TRBJ1-5; 7 nucleotides match TRBD1. Germline assignment: CDR1 SGHDT and CDR2 YYEEEE. Trimming removed 3 bases from V and 5 bases from J; junction bases left unmatched: 2. The CDR3 is 13 amino acids.

The J gene is TRBJ1-2, the V gene TRBV6-2 or TRBV6-3; maybe TRBD1 (6 bases). This CDR3 spans 13 amino acids. The V gene lost 5 bases and the J gene lost 2 bases, with 9 bases spanning the gap. Germline-derived CDR1 and CDR2 are MNHEY and SVGEGT. CDR3 amino acids: CASSRTVNYGYTF. The DNA of the CDR3 is TGTGCCAGCAGTAGGACAGTAAACTATGGCTACACCTTC.

This clone appeared a few times. The rearrangement links TRBV7-9 to TRBJ2-5; 7 nucleotides line up with TRBD2. This CDR3 contains 15 residues. Unmatched junction bases numbered 11, after V lost 5 bases and J lost 5 bases. CDR1 and CDR2 (germline): SEHNR, FQNEAQ (reference sequence). The CDR3 reads CASSPSSGGFETQYF. For the CDR3, the DNA is TGTGCCAGCAGCCCTAGCTCCGGGGGGTTCGAGACCCAGTACTTC.

The J gene is TRBJ1-2, the V gene TRBV5-1; maybe TRBD1 (5 bases). Germline CDR1 and CDR2: SGHRS and YFSETQ. V lost 0 bases to trimming and J lost 6 bases, with 15 bases between them. The CDR3 has 15 amino acids. CDR3 sequence: CASSLAVGRPDGYTF. DNA for the CDR3: TGCGCCAGCAGCTTGGCCGTGGGGCGTCCAGATGGCTACACCTTC.

This clone has only a few counts. The CDR3 protein is CASSRKASGRAGETQYF. CDR3 DNA: TGTGCCAGCAGCCGTAAGGCTAGCGGGAGGGCCGGGGAGACCCAGTACTTC. The gene calls are TRBV5-4 and TRBJ2-5; 12 bases align to TRBD2. This CDR3 has 17 amino acids. Germline trimming cut 4 bases from V and 5 bases from J; bases unmatched to any gene: 12. CDR1 and CDR2 from the germline V gene are SGHNT and YYREEE (reference sequence). Based on the CDR3 plus reference TRBV5-4 and TRBJ2-5, the full variable domain is ETGVTQSPTHLIKTRGQQVTLRCSSQSGHNTVSWYQQALGQGPQFIFQYYREEENGRGNFPPRFSGLQFPNYSSELNVNALELDDSALYLCASSRKASGRAGETQYFGPGTRLLVL.

A few counts support this clone. The rearrangement joins TRBV19 to TRBJ2-1; 10 bases line up with TRBD2. Germline V lookup: CDR1 LNHDA, CDR2 SQIVND (reference sequence). Trimming took 4 bases from V and 8 from J; bases not matched to a gene: 11. The CDR3 length is 16 residues. The CDR3: CASSRGTSGVGDEQFF. The CDR3 nucleotides are TGTGCCAGTAGTAGAGGAACTAGCGGGGTAGGGGATGAGCAGTTCTTC.

This clone was counted many times. The gene calls are TRBV5-1 and TRBJ2-1, with 11 bases that match TRBD2. The CDR3 is 14 residues long. V lost 5 bases, J lost 2 bases, and 0 bases stayed unmatched. Germline CDR1 SGHRS, CDR2 YFSETQ. DNA of the CDR3: TGCGCCAGCAGACTAGCGGGAGCCTACAATGAGCAGTTCTTC. Translating it yields CASRLAGAYNEQFF. Full variable domain (outside the CDR3, taken from reference TRBV5-1 and TRBJ2-1): KAGVTQTPRYLIKTRGQQVTLSCSPISGHRSVSWYQQTPGQGLQFLFEYFSETQRNKGNFPGRFSGRQFSNSRSEMNVSTLELGDSALYLCASRLAGAYNEQFFGPGTRLTVL.

V is TRBV7-2 and J is TRBJ2-1; 7 nucleotides align to TRBD1. The CDR3 consists of 14 residues. V dropped 4 bases and J dropped 9; count of bases not matched to a gene: 9. In germline, CDR1 is SGHTA, CDR2 FQGNSA. CDR3 bases: TGTGCCAGCAGCTCAGACAGGGTAAGGACTGAGCAGTTCTTC. Its translation is CASSSDRVRTEQFF.

CDR3 DNA: TGTGCCAGCAGCCTAAGGACTACCACAGATACGCAGTATTTT. As protein: CASSLRTTTDTQYF. The chain recombines TRBV7-3 with TRBJ2-3; D may be TRBD2 (6 bases). Germline values: CDR1 SGHTA, CDR2 FQGTGA. The CDR3 has 14 residues. Trimming stripped 5 bases from V and 2 bases from J, with 11 bases between.

V gene TRBV10-3 combines with J gene TRBJ1-1; D not certain. Germline V lookup: CDR1 ENHRY, CDR2 SYGVKD. The V end was cut by 4 bases, the J end by 5 bases, with 5 bases between. The length of the CDR3 is 11 residues. The CDR3 sequence: CAISGGTEAFF. The CDR3 nucleotides are TGTGCCATCAGTGGCGGGACTGAAGCTTTCTTT.

The CDR3 coding sequence is TGTGCCAGCAGCCCCAGGGCTAATGAAAAACTGTTTTTT. Encoded protein: CASSPRANEKLFF. This chain connects TRBV9 to TRBJ1-4; D is perhaps TRBD1 (5 bases). Trimming shortened V by 4 bases and J by 3 bases, and 7 bases separated the two germline ends. The CDR3 is 13 residues long. Germline lookup yields CDR1 SGDLS and CDR2 YYNGEE.

This chain joins TRBV30 and TRBJ2-1; 7 bases fit TRBD2. CDR3 length: 15 amino acids. The germline gives CDR1 GTSNPN, CDR2 SVGIG (reference sequence). The V segment lost 0 bases and the J segment 2 bases; nucleotides outside the gene matches: 4. CDR3 sequence reads: CAWSVNSGPYNEQFF. The CDR3 DNA is TGTGCCTGGAGTGTTAATAGCGGGCCCTACAATGAGCAGTTCTTC. Using reference TRBV30 and TRBJ2-1 for the parts outside the CDR3, the full variable domain is SQTIHQWPATLVQPVGSPLSLECTVEGTSNPNLYWYRQAAGRGLQLLFYSVGIGQISSEVPQNLSASRPQDRQFILSSKKLLLSDSGFYLCAWSVNSGPYNEQFFGPGTRLTVL.

The CDR3 region is CASSYSREPYRNEQFF. CDR3 DNA: TGTGCCAGCAGTTACTCGCGGGAGCCCTACCGGAATGAGCAGTTCTTC. V gene TRBV6-5 combines with J gene TRBJ2-1; 7 bases match TRBD2. CDR1 is MNHEY and CDR2 is SVGAGI in the germline V gene. V was clipped by 0 bases and J by 7 bases; unmatched bases: 9. CDR3 length: 16 residues.

This chain uses TRBV3-1 (or the pseudogene TRBV3-2) with TRBJ1-2; perhaps TRBD1 as D (6 bases). Germline values: CDR1 LGHDT, CDR2 YNNKEL (reference sequence). Between the trimmed V and J ends, which lost 5 bases and 0 bases, there was a span of 19 bases. This CDR3 has 17 residues. CDR3 DNA: TGTGCCAGCAGCTCTGATGGGGGCTACCCAACTAACTATGGCTACACCTTC. It encodes CASSSDGGYPTNYGYTF.